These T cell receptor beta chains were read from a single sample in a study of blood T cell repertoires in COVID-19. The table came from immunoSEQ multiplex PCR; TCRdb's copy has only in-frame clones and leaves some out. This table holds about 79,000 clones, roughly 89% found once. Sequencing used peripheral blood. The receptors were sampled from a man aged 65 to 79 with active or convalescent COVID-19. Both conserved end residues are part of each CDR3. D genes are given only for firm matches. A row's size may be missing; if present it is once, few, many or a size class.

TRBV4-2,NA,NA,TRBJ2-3,TGTGCCAGCAGCCAAGACTTAGCCCGCACAGATACGCAGTATTTT,CASSQDLARTDTQYF
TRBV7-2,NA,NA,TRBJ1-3,TGTGCCAGCAGCTTAAACACCAACTCTGGAAACACCATATATTTT,CASSLNTNSGNTIYF
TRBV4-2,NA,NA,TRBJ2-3,TGTGCCAGCAGCCAAGGAAGGCGGGGCCAGTCTACAGATACGCAGTATTTT,CASSQGRRGQSTDTQYF
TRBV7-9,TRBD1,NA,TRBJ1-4,TGTGCCAGCAGCTTAATCAGGGGGCCAGTGGGGAATGAAAAACTGTTTTTT,CASSLIRGPVGNEKLFF
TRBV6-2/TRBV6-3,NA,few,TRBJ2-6,TGTGCCAGCAGTTACGGCCTAGGAGGCTCTGGGGCCAACGTCCTGACTTTC,CASSYGLGGSGANVLTF
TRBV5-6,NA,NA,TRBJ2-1,TGTGCCAGCAGCTACAGGGTCGATGAGCAGTTCTTC,CASSYRVDEQFF
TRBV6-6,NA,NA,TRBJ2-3,NA,CASSSSAGARGTQYF
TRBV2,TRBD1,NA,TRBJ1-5,TGTGCCAGCAGCGTCAATCCGGGACAGACTAATCAGCCCCAGCATTTT,CASSVNPGQTNQPQHF
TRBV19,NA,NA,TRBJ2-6,TGTGCCAGTATCCAACGGGGGGCCAACGTCCTGACTTTC,CASIQRGANVLTF
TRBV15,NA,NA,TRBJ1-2,TGTGCCACCAGCAGGGCACAGGGTTATGGCTACACCTTC,CATSRAQGYGYTF
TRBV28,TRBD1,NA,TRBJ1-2,TGTGCCAGCAGTCGACCCGGACAGGGGGGCTATGGCTACACCTTC,CASSRPGQGGYGYTF
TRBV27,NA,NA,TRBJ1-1,TGTGCCAGCAGTTTTGCGGCAGACTTGAACACTGAAGCTTTCTTT,CASSFAADLNTEAFF
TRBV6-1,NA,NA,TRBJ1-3,TGTGCCAGCAGTGAACCAGAAAGAAACACCATATATTTT,CASSEPERNTIYF
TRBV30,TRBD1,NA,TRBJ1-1,TGTGCCTGGAGTTCACAGGGGGCAACTGAAGCTTTCTTT,CAWSSQGATEAFF
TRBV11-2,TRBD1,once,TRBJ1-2,TGTGCCAGCAGCTTAGAGTCAGGGGGTGGCTACACCTTC,CASSLESGGGYTF
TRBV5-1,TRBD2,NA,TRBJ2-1,TGCGCCAGCAGAACCGGGACTAGCGGGAGGACGGATGAGCAGTTCTTC,CASRTGTSGRTDEQFF
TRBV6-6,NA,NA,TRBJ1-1,TGTGCCAGCAACGAACGGGGGGGCACTGAAGCTTTCTTT,CASNERGGTEAFF
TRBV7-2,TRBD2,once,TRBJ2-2,TGTGCCAGCAGCCCCCTGGCTAGCGGGACTACCGGGGAGCTGTTTTTT,CASSPLASGTTGELFF
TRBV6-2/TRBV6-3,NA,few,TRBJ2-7,TGTGCCAGCAGTCGATGGGGAGTCTCCTACGAGCAGTACTTC,CASSRWGVSYEQYF
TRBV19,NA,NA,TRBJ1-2,TGTGCCAGTAGACAGAGCAGGGGCAACTTTTATGGCTACACCTTC,CASRQSRGNFYGYTF
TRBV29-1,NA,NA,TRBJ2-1,TGCAGCGTTAGGCGGGTGAGCTCCTACAATGAGCAGTTCTTC,CSVRRVSSYNEQFF
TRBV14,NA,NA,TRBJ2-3,TGTGCCAGCAGCCAGGTGTGGGGAGCAGATACGCAGTATTTT,CASSQVWGADTQYF
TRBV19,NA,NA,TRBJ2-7,TGTGCCAGTAGTATCAGTGGGCCCTACGAGCAGTACTTC,CASSISGPYEQYF
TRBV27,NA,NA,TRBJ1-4,TGTGCCAGCAAGCGTACTAATGAAAAACTGTTTTTT,CASKRTNEKLFF
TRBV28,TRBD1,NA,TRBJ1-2,TGTGCCAGCCTACAATACCAGGGGGCGCGTAGCTATGGCTACACCTTC,CASLQYQGARSYGYTF
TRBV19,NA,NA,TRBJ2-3,TGTGCCAGTAGTAGGGGACTTACCCTTGGCACAGATACGCAGTATTTT,CASSRGLTLGTDTQYF
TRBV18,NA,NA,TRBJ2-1,TGTGCCAGCTCACCGGCGGGGGCACTACACAATGAGCAGTTCTTC,CASSPAGALHNEQFF
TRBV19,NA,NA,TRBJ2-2,TGTGCCAGTAGTATAGAGAAGGGGACTGATTACACCGGGGAGCTGTTTTTT,CASSIEKGTDYTGELFF
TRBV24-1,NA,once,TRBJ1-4,TGTGCCACCAGTACAGGGTTCGGGGAAAAACTGTTTTTT,CATSTGFGEKLFF
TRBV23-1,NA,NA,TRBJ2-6,TGCGCCAGCAGTCAAGTCAGAGGTTCGAGGGAGGTATTGAGCGGGGCCAACGTCCTGACTTTC,CASSQVRGSREVLSGANVLTF
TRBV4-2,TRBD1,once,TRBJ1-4,TGTGCCAGCAGTTCAGGGGGCGCAGGTGAAAAACTGTTTTTT,CASSSGGAGEKLFF
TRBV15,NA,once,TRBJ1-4,TGTGCCACCAGCAGAGTCCGCACAGGGTATTACGAAAAACTGTTTTTT,CATSRVRTGYYEKLFF
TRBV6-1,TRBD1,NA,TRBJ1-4,TGTGCCAGCAGTGATACGGGACAGTCTTTACAAGGGGGTGAAAAACTGTTTTTT,CASSDTGQSLQGGEKLFF
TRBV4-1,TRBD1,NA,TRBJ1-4,TGCGCCAGCAGCCTACAGGGGTTTAATGAAAAACTGTTTTTT,CASSLQGFNEKLFF
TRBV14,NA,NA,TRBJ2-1,TGTGCCAGCAGCCAAGGTAAAGGGGATGAGCAGTTCTTC,CASSQGKGDEQFF
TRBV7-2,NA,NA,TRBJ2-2,TGTGCCAGCAGCCCCGGGGGGCTAAACACCGGGGAGCTGTTTTTT,CASSPGGLNTGELFF
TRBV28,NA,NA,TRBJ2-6,TGTGCCAGCAGGATCAGGGGCTCTGGGGCCAACGTCCTGACTTTC,CASRIRGSGANVLTF
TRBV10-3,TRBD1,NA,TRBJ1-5,TGTGCCATCAGCCCAGGGGGGACCAATCAGCCCCAGCATTTT,CAISPGGTNQPQHF
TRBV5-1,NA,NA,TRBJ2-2,TGCGCCAGCAGCTTGCCCCCGGCAGGGAACACCGGGGAGCTGTTTTTT,CASSLPPAGNTGELFF
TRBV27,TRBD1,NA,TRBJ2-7,TGTGCCAGCAGTATGGGACAGGGAAGTTACGAGCAGTACTTC,CASSMGQGSYEQYF
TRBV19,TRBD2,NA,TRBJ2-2,TGTGCCACCCGGACCAGCGGGAGCCAAACCGGGGAGCTGTTTTTT,CATRTSGSQTGELFF
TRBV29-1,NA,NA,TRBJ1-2,TGCAGCGTTCAGGCAGGTGATACTTTCGACTACACCTTC,CSVQAGDTFDYTF
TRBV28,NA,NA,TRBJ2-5,TGTGCCAGCAGTTTGCGGGGTGTGGCAGAGACCCAGTACTTC,CASSLRGVAETQYF
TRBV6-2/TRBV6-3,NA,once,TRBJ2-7,TGTGCCAGCAGTTACCCGGGACAAAGCTACGAGCAGTACTTC,CASSYPGQSYEQYF
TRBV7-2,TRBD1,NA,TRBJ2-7,TGTGCCAGCAGCTGGAGAGGGGGCCACTCCTACGAGCAGTACTTC,CASSWRGGHSYEQYF
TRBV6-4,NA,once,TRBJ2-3,TGTGCCAGCAGTGACTCGATGGACAGCGATATTCTTCATACGCAGTATTTT,CASSDSMDSDILHTQYF